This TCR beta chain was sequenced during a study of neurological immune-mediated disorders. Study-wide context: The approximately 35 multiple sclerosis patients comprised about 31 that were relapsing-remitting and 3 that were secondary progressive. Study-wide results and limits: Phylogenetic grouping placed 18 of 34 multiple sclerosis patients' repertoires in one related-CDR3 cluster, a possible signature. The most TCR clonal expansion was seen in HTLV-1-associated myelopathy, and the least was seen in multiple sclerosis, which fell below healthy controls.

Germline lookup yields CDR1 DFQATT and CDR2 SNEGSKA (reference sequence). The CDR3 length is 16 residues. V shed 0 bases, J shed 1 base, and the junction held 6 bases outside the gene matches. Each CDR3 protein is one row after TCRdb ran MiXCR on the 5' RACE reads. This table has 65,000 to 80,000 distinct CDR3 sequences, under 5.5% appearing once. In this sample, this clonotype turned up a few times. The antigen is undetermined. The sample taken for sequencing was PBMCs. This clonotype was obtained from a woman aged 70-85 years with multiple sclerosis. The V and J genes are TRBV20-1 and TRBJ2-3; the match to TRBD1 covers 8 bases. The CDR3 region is CSARDRQGARTDTQYF. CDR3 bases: TGCAGTGCTAGAGATCGCCAGGGGGCACGCACAGATACGCAGTATTTT.